These T cell receptor beta chains were read from a single sample in a study of blood T cell repertoires in COVID-19. Assay used: immunoSEQ multiplex PCR; TCRdb lists only in-frame clones, some missing. The data show roughly 120,000 clones, over 65% seen once. Sample: peripheral blood. Receptors originate from a man aged 30-40 years with acute or convalescent COVID-19. CDR3s include the opening cysteine and the closing phenylalanine or tryptophan. A D gene is named only where the DNA matches it firmly. Where a row states a size, it is once, few, many or the class of an expanded clone; other rows omit it.

>.|.|TRBJ2-1|TRBV19
TGTGCCAGTAGTAGCGGGATTTCTAATGAGCAGTTCTTC
CASSSGISNEQFF
>.|TRBD1|TRBJ1-4|TRBV19
TGTGCCAGTAGTATCGGGACAGAGAATGAAAAACTGTTTTTT
CASSIGTENEKLFF
>.|.|TRBJ1-2|TRBV6-5
TGTGCCGTGTTCTGGGTGGGGGGTTTTTGCACCTTC
CAVFWVGGFCTF
>.|TRBD1|TRBJ2-7|TRBV7-2
TGTGCCAGCAGCGCAACTCGGACAGGGGGGGCTTACGAGCAGTACTTC
CASSATRTGGAYEQYF
>.|.|TRBJ1-5|TRBV5-3
TGTGCCAGAAGCTTGGGGGGAAAGGGGAAGCCCCAGCATTTT
CARSLGGKGKPQHF
>.|.|TRBJ2-5|TRBV4-3
TGCGCCAGCGCCGGCCCGGAGGCTCCACCCGAGGAGACCCAGTACTTC
CASAGPEAPPEETQYF
>.|TRBD2|TRBJ2-1|TRBV6-5
TGTGCCAGCAGGACCGGGACTAGCGGTTACAATGAGCAGTTCTTC
CASRTGTSGYNEQFF
>.|.|TRBJ1-4|TRBV6-5
TGTGCCAGTGGCGGAGCCGGGGGTGAAAAACTGTTTTTT
CASGGAGGEKLFF
>.|TRBD1|TRBJ1-2|TRBV11-1
TGTGCCAGCAGCTCCCTGACAGGGTATGGCTACACCTTC
CASSSLTGYGYTF
>.|.|TRBJ1-1|TRBV2
TGTGCCAGCAATTTTCAGGGGAACACTGAAGCTTTCTTT
CASNFQGNTEAFF
>few|.|TRBJ2-2|TRBV11-3
TGTGCCAGCAGCCCCACATGGTCCCGGAACACCGGGGAGCTGTTTTTT
CASSPTWSRNTGELFF
>.|.|TRBJ1-6|TRBV2
TGTGCCAGCAGTGTGAAGCCCAATTCACCCCTCCACTTT
CASSVKPNSPLHF
>.|.|TRBJ1-1|TRBV27
TGTGCCAGCAGTTTCTTTATAGGGGGGGTTGAAGCTTTCTTT
CASSFFIGGVEAFF
>.|.|TRBJ1-4|TRBV6-1
TGTGCCAGCAGTGAAGGGACAGCCACAACTAATGAAAAACTGTTTTTT
CASSEGTATTNEKLFF
>.|.|TRBJ1-2|TRBV7-9
TGTGCCAGCAGCAGTCAGGGAGGGGTCGGATATGGCTACACCTTC
CASSSQGGVGYGYTF
>.|.|TRBJ2-5|TRBV7-2
TGTGCCAGCAGCCCAAACGGGTGGCAAGAGACCCAGTACTTC
CASSPNGWQETQYF
>.|.|TRBJ1-5|TRBV24-1
TGTGCCACCAGTGATTTACCCCGTAGTGTTCAAGCGCCCCAGCATTTT
CATSDLPRSVQAPQHF
>.|.|TRBJ2-2|TRBV7-9
TGTGCCAGCAGAACCGGGACAAACACCGGGGAGCTGTTTTTT
CASRTGTNTGELFF
>.|TRBD2|TRBJ2-7|TRBV19
TGTGCCAGTAGTAGGGAGACTAGCGGGGGTTCCTACGAGCAGTACTTC
CASSRETSGGSYEQYF
>.|.|TRBJ1-2|TRBV13
TGTGCCAGCAGCTTAGGCCAGACGGGGGACGGCTACACCTTC
CASSLGQTGDGYTF
>.|TRBD1|TRBJ1-6|TRBV2
TGTGCCAGCAGTGAAAACTCCGGGACAGATAATTCACCCCTCCACTTT
CASSENSGTDNSPLHF
>.|.|TRBJ2-2|TRBV5-5
TGTGCCAGCAGCTTGAAAGATGGTAGCTTCGAGATCACCGGGGAGCTGTTTTTT
CASSLKDGSFEITGELFF
>.|.|TRBJ2-6|TRBV21-1
TGTGCCAGCAAAACCACTACCGGGGGAGGGGGGCTCTCTGGGGCCAACGTCCTGACTTTC
CASKTTTGGGGLSGANVLTF
>.|TRBD2|TRBJ2-4|TRBV4-2
TGTGCCAGCAGCCTCGGACTAGCGGGGGGGCCCAAAAACATTCAGTACTTC
CASSLGLAGGPKNIQYF
>.|TRBD2|TRBJ2-3|TRBV4-1
TGCGCCAGCAGCCAAGTTCCTAGCGGGGACACAGATACGCAGTATTTT
CASSQVPSGDTDTQYF
>.|TRBD1|TRBJ1-1|TRBV6-4
TGTGCCAGCAGTGTGATAGGGGCGAGGGGGCGCACTGAAGCTTTCTTT
CASSVIGARGRTEAFF
>.|.|TRBJ1-2|TRBV21-1
TGTGCCAGCAGCAAACACGCCTCGGCATCGAGGGGCTACACCTTC
CASSKHASASRGYTF
>.|TRBD1|TRBJ2-1|TRBV5-1
TGCGCCAGCAGCCTAAACCGACAGGGGATGGGTGAGCAGTTCTTC
CASSLNRQGMGEQFF
>.|.|TRBJ1-5|TRBV10-3
TGTGCCATCAGTGAACTAGGGGGTGGTCAGCCCCAGCATTTT
CAISELGGGQPQHF
>once|TRBD1|TRBJ1-1|TRBV10-3
TGTGCCATCAGCGGGACAGGGGGAACTGAAGCTTTCTTT
CAISGTGGTEAFF
>.|TRBD1|TRBJ1-6|TRBV5-1
TGCGCCAGCAGCTTAGGAACAGGGGGAGGTAATTCACCCCTCCACTTT
CASSLGTGGGNSPLHF
>.|TRBD1|TRBJ2-1|TRBV5-1
TGCGCCAGCAGCTTGTCATCTGGCAGGGGGCTAGATGAGCAGTTCTTC
CASSLSSGRGLDEQFF
>once|.|TRBJ1-2|TRBV23-1
TGCGCCAGCAGTCCACAGACGGGCTACACCTTC
CASSPQTGYTF
>.|TRBD1|TRBJ2-1|TRBV27
TGTGCCAGCGGGACAGTCCCACACAATGAGCAGTTCTTC
CASGTVPHNEQFF
>.|.|TRBJ1-2|TRBV5-1
TGCGCCAGCAGTCTCGACAGGAACTATGGCTACACCTTC
CASSLDRNYGYTF
>.|TRBD2|TRBJ2-1|TRBV11-3
TGTGCCAGCAGCCCTGGCGGTAGCGGGACGGGGAATGAGCAGTTCTTC
CASSPGGSGTGNEQFF
>.|.|TRBJ1-4|TRBV7-9
TGTGCCAGCAGCTTAGGGCAGGGCGGTAATGAAAAACTGTTTTTT
CASSLGQGGNEKLFF
>.|.|TRBJ2-7|TRBV10-3
TGTGCCATCAGTGATCCGACTGGGTACGAGCAGTACTTC
CAISDPTGYEQYF
>.|TRBD1|TRBJ1-1|TRBV5-4
TGTGCCAGCAGCTTTGTGCAGGGGGACACTGAAGCTTTCTTT
CASSFVQGDTEAFF
>.|TRBD2|TRBJ2-2|TRBV6-6
TGTGCCACTTCGACTAGCGGGAGTTTCGGGGAGCTGTTTTTT
CATSTSGSFGELFF
>.|TRBD2|TRBJ2-1|TRBV6-6
TGTGCCAGCAGTCTCCCTTCTAGCGGCCAGAGCCGGTGGCAGTTCTTC
CASSLPSSGQSRWQFF
>.|TRBD1|TRBJ2-1|TRBV2
TGTGCCAGCAGTGACGGACAGGGGGCCTACAATGAGCAGTTCTTC
CASSDGQGAYNEQFF
>.|TRBD1|TRBJ1-3|TRBV9
TGTGCCAGCAGCGCGAGGGACAGGGGGCTTGGAAACACCATATATTTT
CASSARDRGLGNTIYF
>.|.|TRBJ1-2|TRBV5-6
TGTGCCAGCAGCTTTGGGGAGCGAGGCTACACCTTC
CASSFGERGYTF
>.|.|TRBJ2-2|TRBV19
TGTGCCATCCGCAAGGGGTCCGGGGAGCTGTTTTTT
CAIRKGSGELFF
>once|.|TRBJ2-3|TRBV4-2
TGTGCCAGCAGCCAAGATTCGCGAGAGGTCACAGATACGCAGTATTTT
CASSQDSREVTDTQYF
>.|.|TRBJ1-2|TRBV9
TGTGCCAGTGAGCGGGACGGCAGGGGCTACACCTTC
CASERDGRGYTF
>.|.|TRBJ2-2|TRBV5-1
TGCGCCAGCAGGAGCGGGTGGAACACCGGGGAGCTGTTTTTT
CASRSGWNTGELFF
>.|TRBD1|TRBJ1-2|TRBV6-5
TGTGCCAGCAGTTACTCTAGACAGGGGGTTTCGGCCTACACCTTC
CASSYSRQGVSAYTF
>.|TRBD1|TRBJ1-6|TRBV4-2
TGTGCCAGCAGCCAAGGAAGCCCCGGGACAGGGGACTCACCCCTCCACTTT
CASSQGSPGTGDSPLHF
>.|.|TRBJ1-3|TRBV14
TGTGCCAGCAGCCAAGCTAGAGGCCCCTCTGGAAACACCATATATTTT
CASSQARGPSGNTIYF
>few|TRBD2|TRBJ2-7|TRBV5-1
TGCGCCAGCAGCGAAGCGACTAGCGGGGGATACGAGCAGTACTTC
CASSEATSGGYEQYF
>.|TRBD1|TRBJ2-3|TRBV30
TGTGCCTGGAGTGGGACAGGGAACACAGATACGCAGTATTTT
CAWSGTGNTDTQYF